Below, 32 T cell receptor beta chains from the same sample are listed, as sequenced in a study of blood T cell repertoires in COVID-19 (dated by TCRdb to the early 2020s). The library was produced with the immunoSEQ multiplex PCR assay. TCRdb took over this immuneACCESS table, retaining in-frame rearrangements with V and J assigned. Such tables are incomplete; in checked studies, under half of the missing clones stem from an unresolved V gene, and the remainder is unexplained. This sample lists tens of thousands of clones; approximately 86% were detected once. Over 15% of the sample rests with the top ten. Material for sequencing was peripheral blood. Every receptor here comes from a man in his forties with acute or convalescent COVID-19.

The CDR3 coding sequence is TGTGCCGGGAGCCAGCTCAATCAGCCCCAGCATTTT. This codes for CAGSQLNQPQHF. The chain uses TRBV6-5 and TRBJ1-5, with no clear D. CDR1 and CDR2 (germline): MNHEY, SVGAGI. V lost 11 bases and J 3 bases, leaving 11 bases between the germline ends. There are 12 residues in the CDR3.

The chain has TRBV6-5 and TRBJ1-4; possible D gene TRBD1, 6 bases. The CDR3 loop spans 12 amino acids. V was shortened by 6 bases and J by 8 bases, with 10 bases between the two germline ends. CDR1 and CDR2 (germline): MNHEY, SVGAGI. The CDR3 DNA reads TGTGCCAGCAGAACCGGACAGGAAAAACTGTTTTTT. It translates to CASRTGQEKLFF.

The rearrangement links TRBV6-5 to TRBJ2-7, with D possibly being TRBD2 (5 bases). The CDR3 is 12 residues long. Germline V gene data show CDR1 as MNHEY and CDR2 as SVGAGI. Trimming cost V 4 bases and J 3 bases, with 7 bases left between them. As DNA, the CDR3 is TGTGCCAGCAGTTCGGGGTACTACGAGCAGTACTTC. Its translation is CASSSGYYEQYF.

This chain joins TRBV30 and TRBJ1-6; D uncertain. This CDR3 region has 14 residues. Trimming removed 3 bases from V and 6 bases from J, with 12 bases in between. CDR1 GTSNPN and CDR2 SVGIG come from the germline V gene (reference sequence). DNA for the CDR3: TGTGCCTGGAGAGGAGCAGTAGTTAATTCACCCCTCCACTTT. Translation gives CAWRGAVVNSPLHF.

The CDR3 bases are TGTGCCAGCAGCGTATTCAGGGGAAACTACAATGAGCAGTTCTTC. Protein product: CASSVFRGNYNEQFF. V and J are TRBV9 and TRBJ2-1; tentative D call: TRBD1 (6 bases). V lost 1 base and J 3 bases, leaving 11 bases between the germline ends. This CDR3 is built from 15 residues. Germline V CDR1 and CDR2: SGDLS, YYNGEE.

The chain uses TRBV11-2 and TRBJ2-5; TRBD1 matches 8 bases. In germline, CDR1 is SGHAT, CDR2 FQNNGV. V gave up 5 bases and J gave up 4 bases; unmatched junction bases: 6. CDR3 size: 14 residues. The CDR3 loop is CASSHDRGGETQYF. DNA of the CDR3: TGTGCCAGCAGCCACGACAGGGGTGGAGAGACCCAGTACTTC. Looking up the rest from reference TRBV11-2 and TRBJ2-5 gives the full variable domain: EAGVAQSPRYKIIEKRQSVAFWCNPISGHATLYWYQQILGQGPKLLIQFQNNGVVDDSQLPKDRFSAERLKGVDSTLKIQPAKLEDSAVYLCASSHDRGGETQYFGPGTRLLVL.

The gene calls are TRBV7-2 and TRBJ1-2; D might be TRBD1 (5 bases). The V and J ends lost 5 bases and 1 base respectively, with 14 bases between them. The CDR3 sequence is 15 residues long. CDR1 and CDR2 (germline): SGHTA, FQGNSA. CDR3 sequence reads: CASSVGHLSNYGYTF. CDR3 coding DNA: TGTGCCAGCAGCGTTGGACACCTCAGTAACTATGGCTACACCTTC.

V and J are TRBV29-1 and TRBJ2-7, with 11 positions matching TRBD1. The trim removed 7 bases at V and 4 bases at J, leaving 9 bases unmatched. CDR3 length equals 14 residues. Germline V lookup: CDR1 SQVTM, CDR2 ANQGSEA. CDR3 in amino acids: CSAKTGTGGYEQYF. In DNA form, the CDR3 reads TGCAGCGCTAAGACCGGGACAGGGGGATACGAGCAGTACTTC.

The chain employs TRBV4-1 and TRBJ1-4; D is possibly TRBD1 (5 bases). The germline gives CDR1 MGHRA, CDR2 YSYEKL. The CDR3 length is 14 residues. The V and J ends lost 2 bases and 7 bases respectively, with 11 bases between them. This CDR3 is CASSQYGGGEKLFF. CDR3 bases: TGCGCCAGCAGCCAATACGGGGGGGGTGAAAAACTGTTTTTT.

The V and J genes are TRBV2 and TRBJ1-5; 7 positions agree with TRBD1. The CDR3 covers 17 residues. The trim removed 2 bases at V and 0 bases at J, leaving 7 bases unmatched. The germline V gene encodes CDR1 SNHLY and CDR2 FYNNEI. The CDR3 DNA reads TGTGCCAGCAGTGAACCCTTCCGACAGGGTAGCAATCAGCCCCAGCATTTT. Amino acid sequence: CASSEPFRQGSNQPQHF.

The chain carries TRBV7-9 and TRBJ1-2; no reliable D call. CDR1 and CDR2 from the germline V gene are SEHNR and FQNEAQ (reference sequence). This CDR3 is 12 amino acids long. V was cut by 5 bases and J by 5 bases, with 9 bases left in between. In nucleotides, the CDR3 is TGTGCCAGCAGCCCCAAACAGTATGGCTACACCTTC. Protein sequence: CASSPKQYGYTF.

The CDR3 protein is CSASLTGVARAPQGYTF. CDR3 bases: TGCAGTGCTAGTCTGACAGGCGTCGCTCGGGCTCCTCAGGGCTACACCTTC. V usage is TRBV20-1 and J usage is TRBJ1-2, with D tentatively TRBD1 (6 bases). CDR1 is DFQATT and CDR2 is SNEGSKA in the germline V gene (reference sequence). V lost 3 bases to trimming and J lost 8 bases, with 28 bases between them. The CDR3 totals 17 residues.

V and J are TRBV6-1 and TRBJ1-1; D unclear. The germline CDR1 and CDR2 sequences are MNHNS and SASEGT. Trimming cost V 2 bases and J 5 bases, with 9 bases left between them. This CDR3 has 13 residues. The CDR3 sequence: CASSEHMRTEAFF. CDR3 bases: TGTGCCAGCAGTGAACACATGAGGACTGAAGCTTTCTTT.

The rearrangement joins TRBV18 to TRBJ2-7; TRBD2 agrees at 11 bases. The CDR3 contains 15 residues. V shed 3 bases, J shed 3 bases, and the junction held 4 bases outside the gene matches. Germline CDR1 KGHSH, CDR2 LQKENI. The DNA for the CDR3 is TGTGCCAGCTCACCGGGACTAGCGGCCGGCTACGAGCAGTACTTC. As protein: CASSPGLAAGYEQYF.

The gene calls are TRBV5-1 and TRBJ2-3, with D possibly matching TRBD1 (5 bases). Deletions cut 6 bases from V and 0 bases from J, with 11 bases between. The CDR3 consists of 14 residues. CDR1 is SGHRS, CDR2 YFSETQ, per germline. This CDR3 reads CASKAGISTDTQYF. The CDR3 DNA is TGCGCCAGCAAAGCAGGGATTAGCACAGATACGCAGTATTTT. The complete variable domain, with remaining parts taken from reference TRBV5-1 and TRBJ2-3, reads KAGVTQTPRYLIKTRGQQVTLSCSPISGHRSVSWYQQTPGQGLQFLFEYFSETQRNKGNFPGRFSGRQFSNSRSEMNVSTLELGDSALYLCASKAGISTDTQYFGPGTRLTVL.

V is TRBV18 and J is TRBJ1-6; 9 nucleotides match TRBD1. The CDR3 covers 15 residues. Per germline, CDR1 KGHSH and CDR2 LQKENI. V lost 3 bases and J lost 9; bases outside the gene matches: 6. The CDR3, as DNA: TGTGCCAGCTCACCTGAGACAGGGGGAGTTTCACCCCTCCACTTT. It encodes CASSPETGGVSPLHF.

V gene TRBV29-1 combines with J gene TRBJ2-7, with 9 bases lining up with TRBD2. The CDR3 is 16 residues long. Per the germline V gene, CDR1 is SQVTM and CDR2 is ANQGSEA. V was clipped by 3 bases and J by 4 bases; unmatched bases: 13. The chain's CDR3 is CSVDAGSGRGGYEQYF. CDR3 in DNA: TGCAGCGTTGATGCCGGTAGCGGGAGAGGGGGTTACGAGCAGTACTTC.

In this sample, this clone turned up once. The chain combines TRBV10-1 with TRBJ2-5, with D perhaps TRBD2 (6 bases). CDR3 length: 13 amino acids. Germline loops: CDR1 WNHNN, CDR2 SYGVQD (reference sequence). The ends were cut back, 3 bases at V and 3 bases at J, with 8 bases in the middle. In DNA, the CDR3 is TGCGCCAGCAGTGATTGGAGGGAAGAGACCCAGTACTTC. This translates into CASSDWREETQYF.

V is TRBV30 and J is TRBJ2-2, with 8 bases identical to TRBD1. The CDR3 has 17 amino acids. Germline CDR1 and CDR2: GTSNPN and SVGIG (reference sequence). J gave up 6 bases and V 0 bases, and 12 bases lay outside the gene matches. As DNA, the CDR3 is TGTGCCTGGAGTGTAGCCCCCAGGACAGGGCCATCCGGGGAGCTGTTTTTT. It specifies CAWSVAPRTGPSGELFF.

As DNA, the CDR3 is TGTGCCAGCGAGGACAGGGACATTTCACCCCTCCACTTT. Translated, it gives CASEDRDISPLHF. The rearrangement uses TRBV2 and TRBJ1-6, with 8 positions matching TRBD1. Germline trimming cut 8 bases from V and 9 bases from J; bases unmatched to any gene: 6. The germline CDR1 and CDR2 sequences are SNHLY and FYNNEI. The CDR3 extends over 13 amino acids. Full variable domain (remainder filled in from reference TRBV2 and TRBJ1-6): EPEVTQTPSHQVTQMGQEVILRCVPISNHLYFYWYRQILGQKVEFLVSFYNNEISEKSEIFDDQFSVERPDGSNFTLKIRSTKLEDSAMYFCASEDRDISPLHFGNGTRLTVT.

This rearrangement joins TRBV12-5 to TRBJ1-6, with D hard to call. The CDR3 runs to 15 residues. The germline V gene has CDR1 LGHNT and CDR2 FRNRAP. Deletions cut 0 bases from V and 6 bases from J, with 9 bases between. In nucleotides, the CDR3 is TGTGCTAGTGGTTTGGTAACGGGGTCTAATTCACCCCTCCACTTT. This translates into CASGLVTGSNSPLHF.

CDR3 protein: CASSSRLDRASGNTIYF. The DNA for the CDR3 is TGTGCCAGCAGTTCCAGATTAGACAGAGCCTCTGGAAACACCATATATTTT. The rearrangement uses TRBV11-2 and TRBJ1-3, with D perhaps TRBD1 (5 bases). Germline V gene data show CDR1 as SGHAT and CDR2 as FQNNGV. The CDR3 contains 17 residues. The ends were cut back, 6 bases at V and 0 bases at J, with 18 bases in the middle.

In its sample, this clone was seen a few times. The chain combines TRBV5-1 with TRBJ1-1; 8 bases match TRBD1. V shed 1 base and J 11 bases; nucleotides not matched to a gene: 10. CDR1 and CDR2 (germline): SGHRS, YFSETQ. CDR3 size: 14 residues. For the CDR3, the DNA is TGCGCCAGCAGCTTGTCCAGGGGGCTGGCGAATGCTTTCTTT. It yields the protein CASSLSRGLANAFF.

V gene TRBV6-5 combines with J gene TRBJ2-7; D may be TRBD1 (5 bases). The CDR3 is made up of 11 amino acids. Trimming shortened V by 6 bases and J by 12 bases, and 15 bases separated the two germline ends. The V gene's germline CDR1 is MNHEY and CDR2 SVGAGI. CDR3 residues: CASSDRSRRYV. The CDR3 DNA reads TGTGCCAGCAGCGACAGATCCCGGAGGTACGTC.

The rearrangement links TRBV9 to TRBJ2-7; tentatively, D is TRBD2 (6 bases). The CDR3 has 14 residues. V dropped 3 bases and J dropped 0 bases, with 10 bases sitting between them. Germline V CDR1 and CDR2: SGDLS, YYNGEE. CDR3 residues: CASSGGVPSYEQYV. In DNA form, the CDR3 reads TGTGCCAGCAGCGGCGGGGTTCCCTCCTACGAGCAGTACGTC.

This clone was observed once. The chain recombines TRBV18 with TRBJ2-7; D is ambiguous. This CDR3 region has 14 residues. CDR1 and CDR2 (germline): KGHSH, LQKENI. V lost 2 bases and J 2 bases, leaving 10 bases between the germline ends. The CDR3 is CASSPSVSAYEQYF. The CDR3 bases are TGTGCCAGCTCACCAAGCGTCTCCGCCTACGAGCAGTACTTC.

The J gene is TRBJ2-7, the V gene TRBV19; possibly TRBD1 for D (5 bases). V was cut by 7 bases and J by 1 base, with 14 bases left in between. This CDR3 is built from 14 residues. Germline V CDR1 and CDR2: LNHDA, SQIVND (reference sequence). This CDR3 is CASTLTARSYEQYV. The CDR3 region has the DNA TGTGCCAGTACCCTGACAGCCAGATCCTACGAGCAGTACGTC.

The chain recombines TRBV19 with TRBJ2-1; 12 nucleotides match TRBD2. There are 16 residues in the CDR3. The germline V gene has CDR1 LNHDA and CDR2 SQIVND (reference sequence). The J segment lost 5 bases and the V segment lost 6 bases, leaving 8 bases of the junction unmatched. DNA for the CDR3: TGTGCCAGTAGCAAAAAACTAGCGGGGGGTAACAATGAGCAGTTCTTC. Amino acid sequence: CASSKKLAGGNNEQFF.

This clone was counted a single time. The chain recombines TRBV12-3 or TRBV12-4 with TRBJ2-7; D gene ambiguous. V was shortened by 2 bases and J by 4 bases, with 9 bases between the two germline ends. The CDR3 length is 13 residues. CDR3 DNA sequence: TGTGCCAGCAGTTTAAGTGCAGGATACGAGCAGTACTTC. This codes for CASSLSAGYEQYF.

The V gene is TRBV11-3, the J gene TRBJ2-2; a weak D match, TRBD2 (5 bases). Trimming removed 1 base from V and 1 base from J, with 10 bases in between. Germline V gives CDR1 SGHNT, CDR2 YENEEA. The CDR3 consists of 16 residues. The CDR3: CASSLGGIENTGELFF. The DNA of the CDR3 is TGTGCCAGCAGCTTAGGAGGGATAGAGAACACCGGGGAGCTGTTTTTT.

V usage is TRBV7-9 and J usage is TRBJ1-1, with a tentative D call TRBD1 (5 bases). Germline CDR1 reads SEHNR; CDR2 reads FQNEAQ (reference sequence). Trimming took off 4 bases at V and 4 bases at J, with 10 bases between the two ends. This CDR3 is built from 13 residues. The chain's CDR3 is CASSSQGTTEAFF. CDR3 nucleotide sequence: TGTGCCAGCAGCTCTCAGGGAACCACTGAAGCTTTCTTT.

This clone was seen a handful of times. The chain combines TRBV5-4 with TRBJ1-4; 8 nucleotides match TRBD1. The trim removed 2 bases at V and 7 bases at J, leaving 1 base unmatched. Per germline, CDR1 SGHNT and CDR2 YYREEE (reference sequence). CDR3 length equals 13 residues. The CDR3 nucleotides read TGTGCCAGCAGCTTCCAGGGGGCTGAAAAACTGTTTTTT. The encoded protein is CASSFQGAEKLFF.